The source of this T cell receptor (beta chain) is a study of Graves' ophthalmopathy and Graves' hyperthyroidism. This clonotype occurred many times. The authors amplified TCR beta CDR3 regions, and they did so from RNA transcripts for repertoire sequencing. RT-PCR was first run with HTBI primers, then multiplex PCR in a second round. TCRdb reanalysed the multiplex PCR reads using MiXCR and keeps one entry per CDR3 protein. The data show a few hundred thousand distinct CDR3 sequences, with approximately 20% seen just once and around 1.6% held by the top ten. CDR3 length: 16 residues. Germline-derived CDR1 and CDR2 are MNHEY and SVGEGT. The V end was cut by 6 bases, the J end by 7 bases, with 25 bases between. Moderate-to-severe activity, CAS ≥3, NOSPECS ≥4 and duration under 3 months were recorded for donors with ophthalmopathy. PBMCs had their origin in fresh peripheral blood (more than 9.5 ml).

This TCR was recovered from a woman aged 18-29 years with Graves' ophthalmopathy. The genes are TRBV6-2 or TRBV6-3 and TRBJ2-7; D tentatively reads TRBD1 or TRBD2 (5 bases each). The sample consisted of peripheral blood. The CDR3 DNA reads TGTGCCAGCAGACCTGTGGGGCTCGGGACCAAGGGGGAGCAGTACTTC. It translates to CASRPVGLGTKGEQYF.